This TCR beta chain comes out of a study of cytomegalovirus exposure and HLA in healthy donors. The primer mix had 60 Vbeta and 13 Jbeta primers. TCRdb's copy holds only in-frame clones and misses some; the assay was immunoSEQ multiplex PCR. This sample carries about 95,000 clones, approximately 76% of them seen once, and the ten largest clones take around 5%. On this clone: Its cognate antigen is unknown.

Points from the study as a whole: In a later analysis, donors in an Asian-associated ancestry cluster reportedly had fewer N-insertions in productive TCRs than the cohort mean. Presence/absence analyses assumed roughly uniform sequencing depth across donors. Later analysis associated a missense DCLRE1C variant with TCR beta V- and J-gene trimming.

The CDR3 contains 15 residues. CDR1 is KGHSH and CDR2 is LQKENI in the germline V gene. With 3 bases removed from V and 5 bases from J, the gap between germline ends came to 11 bases. The sequence came from a man in his thirties or forties in good health and CMV-seropositive. Specimen: PBMCs. The chain combines TRBV18 with TRBJ1-6, with D maybe TRBD1 (6 bases). For the CDR3, the DNA is TGTGCCAGCTCACCTTCCGGGACAAATAATTCACCCCTCCACTTT. Amino acid sequence: CASSPSGTNNSPLHF.